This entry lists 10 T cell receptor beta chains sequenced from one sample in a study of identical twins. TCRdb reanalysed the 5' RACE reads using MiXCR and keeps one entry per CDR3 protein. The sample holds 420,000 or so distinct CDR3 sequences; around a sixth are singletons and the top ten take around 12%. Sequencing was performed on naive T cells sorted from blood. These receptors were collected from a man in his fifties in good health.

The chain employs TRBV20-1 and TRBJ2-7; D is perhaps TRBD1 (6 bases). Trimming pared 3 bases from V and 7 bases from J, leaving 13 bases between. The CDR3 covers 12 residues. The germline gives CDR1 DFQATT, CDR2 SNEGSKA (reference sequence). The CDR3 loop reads CSARWGQGEQYF. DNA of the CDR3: TGCAGTGCTAGGTGGGGGCAGGGGGAGCAGTACTTC.

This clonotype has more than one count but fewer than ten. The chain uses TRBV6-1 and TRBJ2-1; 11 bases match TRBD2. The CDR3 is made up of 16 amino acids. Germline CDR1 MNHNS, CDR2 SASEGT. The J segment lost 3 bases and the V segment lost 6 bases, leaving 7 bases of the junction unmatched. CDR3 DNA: TGTGCCAGCAGACCTTTAGCGGGAGGGCTCTACAATGAGCAGTTCTTC. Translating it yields CASRPLAGGLYNEQFF.

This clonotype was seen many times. The CDR3 sequence is CATSGDRANEQFF. The CDR3 DNA reads TGTGCCACCAGTGGGGACAGGGCGAATGAGCAGTTCTTC. The chain couples TRBV24-1 to TRBJ2-1, with 9 positions matching TRBD1. The CDR3 totals 13 residues. Germline lookup yields CDR1 KGHDR and CDR2 SFDVKD. V shed 5 bases and J 7 bases; nucleotides not matched to a gene: 2.

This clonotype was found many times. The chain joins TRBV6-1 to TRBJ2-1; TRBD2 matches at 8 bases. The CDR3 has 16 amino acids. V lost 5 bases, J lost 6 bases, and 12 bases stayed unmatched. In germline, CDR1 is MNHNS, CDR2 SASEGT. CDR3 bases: TGTGCCAGCAGTCCTCCGGGACTAGGGGGGTCCAATGAGCAGTTCTTC. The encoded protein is CASSPPGLGGSNEQFF.

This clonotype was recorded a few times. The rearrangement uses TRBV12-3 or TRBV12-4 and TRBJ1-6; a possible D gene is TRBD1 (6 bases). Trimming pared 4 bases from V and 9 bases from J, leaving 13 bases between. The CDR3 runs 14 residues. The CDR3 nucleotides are TGTGCCAGCAGTTCAGGGGTTGGGAGTTCACCCCTCCACTTT. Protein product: CASSSGVGSSPLHF.

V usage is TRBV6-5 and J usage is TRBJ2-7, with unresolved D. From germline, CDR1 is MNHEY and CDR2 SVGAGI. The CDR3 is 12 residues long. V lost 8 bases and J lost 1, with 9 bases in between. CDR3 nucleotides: TGTGCCAGCGGAGAGAAATCCTACGAGCAGTACTTC. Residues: CASGEKSYEQYF.

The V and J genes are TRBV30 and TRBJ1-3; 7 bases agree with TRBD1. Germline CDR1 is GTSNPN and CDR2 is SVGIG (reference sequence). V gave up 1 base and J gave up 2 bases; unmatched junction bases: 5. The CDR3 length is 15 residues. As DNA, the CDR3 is TGTGCCTGGAGTGAAGACAGGGCAACTGGAAACACCATATATTTT. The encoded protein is CAWSEDRATGNTIYF.

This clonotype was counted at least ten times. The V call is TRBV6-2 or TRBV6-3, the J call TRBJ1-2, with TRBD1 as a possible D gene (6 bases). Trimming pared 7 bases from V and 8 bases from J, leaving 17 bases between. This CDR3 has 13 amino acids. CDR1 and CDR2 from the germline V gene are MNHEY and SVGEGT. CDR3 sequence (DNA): TGTGCCAGCAACAATGGACAGCGGATAGGCTACACCTTC. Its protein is CASNNGQRIGYTF.

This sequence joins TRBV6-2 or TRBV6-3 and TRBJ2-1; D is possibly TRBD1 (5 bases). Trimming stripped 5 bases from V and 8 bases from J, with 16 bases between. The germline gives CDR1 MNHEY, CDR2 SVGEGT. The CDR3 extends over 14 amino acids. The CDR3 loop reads CASSDDSLPDEQFF. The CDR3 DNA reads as TGTGCCAGCAGTGACGACAGCCTCCCAGATGAGCAGTTCTTC.

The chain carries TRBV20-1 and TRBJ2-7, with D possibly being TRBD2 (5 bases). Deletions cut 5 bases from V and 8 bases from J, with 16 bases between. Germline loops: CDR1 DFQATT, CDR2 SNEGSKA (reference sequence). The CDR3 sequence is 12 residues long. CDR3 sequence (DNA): TGCAGTGCTGATGCGGTCGGGAAGCAGCAGTACTTC. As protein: CSADAVGKQQYF.